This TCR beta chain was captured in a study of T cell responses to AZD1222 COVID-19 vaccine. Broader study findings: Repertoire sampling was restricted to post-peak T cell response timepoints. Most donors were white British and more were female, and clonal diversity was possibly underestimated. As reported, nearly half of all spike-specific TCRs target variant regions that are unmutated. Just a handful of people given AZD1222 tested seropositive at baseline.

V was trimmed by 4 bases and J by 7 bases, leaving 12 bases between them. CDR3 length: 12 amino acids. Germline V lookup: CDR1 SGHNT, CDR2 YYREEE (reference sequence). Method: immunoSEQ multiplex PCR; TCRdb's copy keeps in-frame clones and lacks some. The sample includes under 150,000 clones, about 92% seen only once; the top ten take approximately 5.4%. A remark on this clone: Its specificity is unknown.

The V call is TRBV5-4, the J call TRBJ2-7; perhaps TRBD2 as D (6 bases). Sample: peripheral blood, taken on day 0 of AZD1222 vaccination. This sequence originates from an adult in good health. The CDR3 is CASSPTAGEQYF. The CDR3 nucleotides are TGTGCCAGCAGCCCTACCGCGGGAGAGCAGTACTTC.